Sequencing of this T cell receptor (beta chain) was carried out in a study of blood T cells in healthy people across ages. Isolation recovered at least 7 million PBMCs from every sample. A second PCR of 7 to 11 cycles used a sample-barcoded 5' primer and a J-beta primer mix. In TCRdb, the 5' RACE reads were re-called with MiXCR into one record per CDR3 protein. The data show some 1.7 million distinct CDR3 sequences, with over 25% seen just once and less than 9.5% held by the top ten. This clonotype came up a few times. The CDR3 has 12 amino acids. The V gene's germline CDR1 is SQVTM and CDR2 ANQGSEA. Between the trimmed V and J ends, which lost 6 bases and 6 bases, there was a span of 13 bases.

The sequence was collected from a woman in her thirties in good health. Material for sequencing was blood. The rearrangement links TRBV29-1 to TRBJ2-3, with D possibly TRBD2 on 7 matching bases. CDR3: CSVREGGDTQYF. In DNA form, the CDR3 reads TGCAGCGTGAGGGAGGGGGGTGATACGCAGTATTTT.